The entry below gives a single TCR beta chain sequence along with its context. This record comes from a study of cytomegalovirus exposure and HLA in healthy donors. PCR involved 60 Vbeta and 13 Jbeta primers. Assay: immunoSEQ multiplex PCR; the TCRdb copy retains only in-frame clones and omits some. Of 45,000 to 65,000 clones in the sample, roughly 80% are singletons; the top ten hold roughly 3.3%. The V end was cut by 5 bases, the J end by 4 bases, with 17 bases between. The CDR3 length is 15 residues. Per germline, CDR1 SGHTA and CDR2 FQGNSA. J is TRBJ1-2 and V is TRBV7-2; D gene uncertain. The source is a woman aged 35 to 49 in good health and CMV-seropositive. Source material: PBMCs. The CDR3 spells CASSLLGSKRYGYTF. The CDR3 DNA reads TGTGCCAGCAGCCTTCTCGGCTCCAAGCGCTATGGCTACACCTTC.